This T cell receptor (beta chain) was captured in a study of blood T cell repertoires in COVID-19. Background on the study: From the United States, Italy and Spain came samples of acute and convalescent COVID-19. Sample material is recorded as cDNA or gDNA derived from T cells, B-cell-depleted T cells, or PBMCs.

Original processing notes: Amplified reference gene primers provided the basis for estimating nucleated cell counts. Sequencing was performed with immunoSEQ multiplex PCR; in TCRdb, only in-frame clones are kept and a portion is missing. The V and J calls and clone size were taken over from that table, and D and trimming were inferred from the DNA. Of about 72,000 clones listed, 85% to 90% are singletons. This receptor was obtained from a man between 65 and 85 years old with active or convalescent COVID-19. The sequenced sample consisted of peripheral blood.

The CDR3 loop is CASSFPADRTSTDTQYF. The CDR3 DNA reads as TGTGCCAGCAGCTTCCCGGCTGACAGGACTAGCACAGATACGCAGTATTTT. The gene calls are TRBV7-2 and TRBJ2-3; weak D call: TRBD1 (6 bases). Germline lookup yields CDR1 SGHTA and CDR2 FQGNSA. V was trimmed by 3 bases and J by 0 bases, leaving 16 bases between them. The CDR3 has 17 residues.